Presented here are 23 T cell receptor beta chains from one specimen sequenced in a study of quantifying T cell responses using KT2 cells. Study context: RNA was reverse transcribed with TCR alpha and beta constant-region primers.

The cDNA 3' end received a ligated oligonucleotide with a UMI. The first PCR ran 3 to 5 cycles with an equimolar RC1.1 and RC1.2 beta primer mix. Each CDR3 protein is one row after TCRdb ran MiXCR on the UMI-ligation and nested PCR reads. This table holds 60,000 or so distinct CDR3 sequences, 9% to 15% found once. The sample consisted of PBMCs spiked with cells of the T cell clone KT2. All receptors derive from a human donor.

The chain links TRBV5-1 to TRBJ2-5; D is uncertain. CDR1 SGHRS and CDR2 YFSETQ come from the germline V gene. There are 12 residues in the CDR3. Trimming removed 3 bases from V and 0 bases from J, with 3 bases in between. This CDR3 is CASSWNQETQYF. The CDR3 coding sequence is TGCGCCAGCAGCTGGAACCAAGAGACCCAGTACTTC.

V usage is TRBV5-6 and J usage is TRBJ2-1; 7 nucleotides match TRBD1. Per the germline V gene, CDR1 is SGHDT and CDR2 is YYEEEE. The ends lost 2 bases at V and 1 base at J; junction bases unmatched: 3. The CDR3 loop spans 15 amino acids. CDR3 amino acids: CASSFGRGSYNEQFF. The CDR3 nucleotides are TGTGCCAGCAGCTTCGGCAGGGGGTCCTACAATGAGCAGTTCTTC.

This rearrangement joins TRBV5-1 to TRBJ1-5; TRBD1 is a possible D gene (6 bases). Trimming removed 5 bases at V and 4 bases at J, with 16 bases between. The length of the CDR3 is 15 residues. Germline V gene sequence: CDR1 SGHRS, CDR2 YFSETQ. The CDR3 is CASSPIGGLNQPQHF. The CDR3 DNA follows: TGCGCCAGCAGTCCTATAGGGGGTTTAAATCAGCCCCAGCATTTT.

The genes are TRBV20-1 and TRBJ2-1; D is unclear. There are 12 residues in the CDR3. Between the trimmed V and J ends, which lost 3 bases and 8 bases, there was a span of 11 bases. Germline-derived CDR1 and CDR2 are DFQATT and SNEGSKA (reference sequence). The CDR3 sequence: CSARTPRHEQFF. The CDR3 bases are TGCAGTGCTAGGACTCCGAGGCATGAGCAGTTCTTC.

This clonotype was counted between two and nine times. The J gene is TRBJ1-2, the V gene TRBV15, with D tentatively TRBD1 (6 bases). The CDR3 extends over 16 amino acids. The ends were cut back, 0 bases at V and 5 bases at J, with 16 bases in the middle. From germline, CDR1 is LNHNV and CDR2 YYDKDF (reference sequence). The CDR3 here is CATSRDRAGTTYGYTF. The CDR3 DNA is TGTGCCACCAGCAGAGATAGGGCAGGGACAACATATGGCTACACCTTC.

This clonotype was picked up a small number of times. The J gene is TRBJ2-3, the V gene TRBV9; 7 nucleotides align to TRBD1. With V trimmed by 3 bases and J by 0 bases, 7 bases remained unmatched. Germline V gene sequence: CDR1 SGDLS, CDR2 YYNGEE. This CDR3 comprises 16 residues. The CDR3, as DNA: TGTGCCAGCAGCGCAAGACAGGGAACTAGCACAGATACGCAGTATTTT. It yields the protein CASSARQGTSTDTQYF.

The chain uses TRBV20-1 and TRBJ2-7, with TRBD1 matching over 8 bases. Germline V CDR1 and CDR2: DFQATT, SNEGSKA (reference sequence). The length of the CDR3 is 12 residues. The CDR3 sequence: CSRAGGAYEQYF. The CDR3 DNA follows: TGCAGCCGGGCAGGGGGCGCCTACGAGCAGTACTTC.

This clonotype was observed at least ten times. The V call is TRBV4-2, the J call TRBJ2-2, with 11 bases that match TRBD2. The germline CDR1 and CDR2 sequences are LGHNA and YNFKEQ. With 2 bases clipped from V and 9 bases from J, the junction kept 11 bases outside the gene matches. The CDR3 spans 17 residues. CDR3 nucleotides: TGTGCCAGCAGCCAATCGTGGACTAGCGGGTCCCCCTGGGAGCTGTTTTTT. Its translation is CASSQSWTSGSPWELFF.

The rearrangement links TRBV12-3 or TRBV12-4 to TRBJ1-1; D is ambiguous. Trimming stripped 6 bases from V and 5 bases from J, with 10 bases between. The CDR3 sequence is 12 residues long. CDR3 protein: CASSPTTTEAFF. As DNA, the CDR3 is TGTGCCAGCAGCCCAACGACGACTGAAGCTTTCTTT.

This clonotype showed up just a few times. This chain links TRBV6-5 with TRBJ1-5, with a weak D call TRBD1 (5 bases). The CDR3 loop spans 15 amino acids. V was pared by 5 bases and J by 1 base, with 12 bases between. Germline V CDR1 and CDR2: MNHEY, SVGAGI. This chain's CDR3 is CASSKGLSSNQPQHF. CDR3 coding DNA: TGTGCCAGCAGTAAGGGGTTATCGAGCAATCAGCCCCAGCATTTT.

This clonotype occurred many times. The chain has TRBV2 and TRBJ1-2; 9 nucleotides line up with TRBD1. This CDR3 has 14 residues. Germline CDR1 is SNHLY and CDR2 is FYNNEI. Unmatched junction bases numbered 8, after V lost 8 bases and J lost 4 bases. The CDR3 reads CASARGQGLYGYTF. DNA for the CDR3: TGTGCCAGCGCACGGGGACAGGGCCTCTATGGCTACACCTTC.

This clonotype was observed many times. This chain links TRBV20-1 with TRBJ1-6; no clear D gene. Trimming shortened V by 3 bases and J by 3 bases, and 9 bases separated the two germline ends. Germline assignment: CDR1 DFQATT and CDR2 SNEGSKA (reference sequence). The CDR3 has 14 residues. CDR3 loop: CSARQRDYNSPLHF. CDR3 nucleotide sequence: TGCAGTGCTAGGCAGCGTGACTATAATTCACCCCTCCACTTT.

This clonotype was recorded a few times. The V and J genes are TRBV3-1 and TRBJ2-3; TRBD2 matches at 9 bases. Germline V gives CDR1 LGHDT, CDR2 YNNKEL (reference sequence). The CDR3 runs 17 residues. V dropped 0 bases and J dropped 2; count of bases not matched to a gene: 6. CDR3 coding DNA: TGTGCCAGCAGCCAAGATCTGCGGGAGGGACCCACAGATACGCAGTATTTT. Translating gives CASSQDLREGPTDTQYF.

This clonotype was detected ten times or more. This sequence joins TRBV4-3 and TRBJ2-6, with D possibly being TRBD2 (5 bases). The CDR3 loop spans 18 amino acids. Trimming took 2 bases from V and 0 from J, leaving 14 bases between them. Per the germline V gene, CDR1 is LGHNA and CDR2 is YSLEER. CDR3 nucleotides: TGCGCCAGCAGCCAATCGAGCGGCGCTAGCTCTGGGGCCAACGTCCTGACTTTC. It translates to CASSQSSGASSGANVLTF.

The rearrangement uses TRBV6-6 and TRBJ1-1; 8 nucleotides match TRBD1. The CDR3 loop spans 12 amino acids. From germline, CDR1 is MNHNY and CDR2 SVGAGI (reference sequence). V shed 8 bases, J shed 3 bases, and the junction held 2 bases outside the gene matches. DNA for the CDR3: TGTGCCAGCGGACAGGGCTACACTGAAGCTTTCTTT. Amino acids: CASGQGYTEAFF.

Only a few counts were recorded for this clonotype. This chain uses TRBV24-1 with TRBJ1-5, with D tentatively TRBD1 (6 bases). V gave up 6 bases and J gave up 4 bases, with 9 bases separating them. The CDR3 contains 13 residues. CDR1 KGHDR and CDR2 SFDVKD come from the germline V gene. In DNA, the CDR3 is TGTGCCACCAGTAGGACAGCTAATCAGCCCCAGCATTTT. Translating it yields CATSRTANQPQHF.

This clonotype was recorded at least ten times. The chain joins TRBV12-3 or TRBV12-4 to TRBJ2-1, with no clear D. Trimming shortened V by 6 bases and J by 4 bases, and 4 bases separated the two germline ends. This CDR3 comprises 11 residues. The CDR3 loop reads CASRLYNEQFF. Written as DNA, the CDR3 is TGTGCCAGCAGACTATACAATGAGCAGTTCTTC.

The rearrangement links TRBV12-3 or TRBV12-4 to TRBJ1-2, with TRBD1 as a possible D gene (5 bases). The V and J ends lost 6 bases and 3 bases respectively, with 11 bases between them. This CDR3 has 13 amino acids. CDR3 protein: CASRPDSYYGYTF. CDR3 sequence (DNA): TGTGCCAGCAGACCCGACAGCTACTATGGCTACACCTTC.

The chain joins TRBV18 to TRBJ2-5; 8 bases fit TRBD1. Trimming took 6 bases from V and 5 from J; bases not matched to a gene: 8. Germline V gene lookup returns CDR1 KGHSH and CDR2 LQKENI. This CDR3 comprises 14 residues. CDR3 coding DNA: TGTGCCAGCTCCCCCGGACAGGGAGGCGAGACCCAGTACTTC. It is translated as CASSPGQGGETQYF.

This clonotype was observed a handful of times. This chain joins TRBV20-1 and TRBJ2-3; D gene uncertain. Germline V lookup: CDR1 DFQATT, CDR2 SNEGSKA (reference sequence). The CDR3 runs 17 residues. V was pared by 0 bases and J by 6 bases, with 22 bases between. The CDR3, as DNA: TGCAGTGCTAGAGATAGATTGAGACCCATACTGTTGGATACGCAGTATTTT. Translating gives CSARDRLRPILLDTQYF.

V gene TRBV20-1 combines with J gene TRBJ2-7; no clear D gene. The CDR3 is 12 amino acids. Germline assignment: CDR1 DFQATT and CDR2 SNEGSKA (reference sequence). Trimming removed 3 bases from V and 7 bases from J, with 13 bases in between. The CDR3 DNA reads TGCAGTGCTAGGGCAGTGGAATATGAGCAGTACTTC. Translation gives CSARAVEYEQYF.

The V and J genes are TRBV4-1 and TRBJ2-2; D is perhaps TRBD2 (5 bases). The CDR3 is 15 residues long. Germline CDR1 and CDR2: MGHRA and YSYEKL. With 3 bases removed from V and 4 bases from J, the gap between germline ends came to 12 bases. CDR3 in amino acids: CASSHPWSGTGELFF. In nucleotides, the CDR3 is TGCGCCAGCAGCCACCCCTGGAGCGGCACCGGGGAGCTGTTTTTT.

The rearrangement links TRBV4-3 to TRBJ2-7; possibly TRBD1 or TRBD2 for D (6 bases each). V was pared by 1 base and J by 2 bases, with 15 bases between. The CDR3 consists of 16 residues. Germline CDR1 and CDR2: LGHNA and YSLEER. CDR3 region: CASSQGPGAVTYEQYF. CDR3 nucleotide sequence: TGCGCCAGCAGCCAAGGTCCGGGGGCTGTCACCTACGAGCAGTACTTC.